This T cell receptor beta chain was captured by sequencing in a study of shared clonotypes between healthy human individuals. PCR replicates from unsorted PBMC used about 310 ng DNA, and this amount was some 31,000 T cell genomes. Sequencing was performed with immunoSEQ multiplex PCR; in TCRdb, only in-frame clones are kept and a portion is missing. The repertoire consists of fewer than 600,000 clones, with 70% to 80% occurring once and the leading ten covering about 11%. Trimming left V 3 bases short and J 5 bases short, with 7 bases between. The V gene's germline CDR1 is GTSNPN and CDR2 SVGIG (reference sequence). The CDR3 has 11 amino acids. Details on this clone: The same CDR3 can be traced to other DNA sequences in this sample.

The sequence derives from a woman aged 40 to 49 in good health. Some clones in this sample may be carry-over from other donors' samples. The V gene is TRBV30, the J gene TRBJ1-1, with D hard to call. The sample taken for sequencing was PBMCs. CDR3 protein: CAWSPRTEAFF. CDR3 nucleotides: TGTGCCTGGAGCCCCAGGACTGAAGCTTTCTTT.